This section outlines one T cell receptor beta chain sequence together with its context. This clone was recorded once. No cognate antigen has been identified for it. No much larger clone is present one base from it, and per-base qualities are unavailable. According to the study, the label for this sample's time point signals: before hematopoietic stem cell transplant. PRAID was marked by prominent immunodeficiency together with autoinflammation. Before TRB sequencing, the T-cell subsets, namely conventional T cells, CD8+ T cells, regulatory T cells, and T follicular helper cells, were sorted. The library was prepared using the immunoSEQ multiplex PCR assay. As for the original processing: Shannon entropy, which accounts for clonal size distribution, was used to quantify repertoire diversity. The Gini-Simpson index (Simpson_1-D) was used to measure inequality in clonotype distribution. Here the immuneACCESS table is served through TCRdb, limited to in-frame sequences with V and J called. Missing clones are a known gap in these copies; in checked studies unresolved V genes cover under half, and the rest lacks a known reason. The V and J calls and clone size come from that table; D and trimming were worked out from the DNA. In all, the sample holds some 33,000 clones, and around nine tenths of those were seen once. The ten largest make up approximately 0.72% of the sample.

These data come from a study of stem cell transplantation in POMP-related autoinflammatory disease (dated by TCRdb to 2020 to 2023). Looking at the study overall: The study hypothesized that defective thymoproteasomes impair MHC class I-dependent CD8+ T-cell differentiation and positive selection, skewing the TRB repertoire. Before transplant, patients showed CD4+ naive T-cell skewing, low CD8+ T-cell proportions, and reduced T-cell cytokine secretion. The effect of POMP deficiency on T-cell receptor beta repertoire diversity and CDR3 characteristics was assessed using high-throughput TRB sequencing. The paper's findings and limits, for the study overall: PRAID patients showed a restricted number of unique TRB V-J gene pairings. Across all analyzed T-cell subsets, PRAID patients tended toward lower TRB diversity and higher clonality. The trend toward lower diversity and increased clonality in PRAID patients was statistically significant only for regulatory T cells.

From the cysteine up to the phenylalanine, the CDR3 has a length of 16 residues. Only the CDR3 part of the read is kept: 48 bases, read in frame from the first base. Here V drops 6 bases and J drops 0 bases, and the junction holds 3 bases not matched to any gene. The germline V gene provides CDR1 ENHRY and CDR2 SYGVKD. The sample here was CD4+ T cells from PBMCs, taken before stem cell transplantation. The chain links TRBV10-3 with TRBJ2-6; 9 middle bases align to TRBD2. The sequence derives from a human donor with POMP-related autoinflammation and immune dysregulation (PRAID). The CDR3 reads CAIRRTSDSGANVLTF. The nucleotides read TGTGCCATCAGGCGGACTAGCGACTCTGGGGCCAACGTCCTGACTTTC.